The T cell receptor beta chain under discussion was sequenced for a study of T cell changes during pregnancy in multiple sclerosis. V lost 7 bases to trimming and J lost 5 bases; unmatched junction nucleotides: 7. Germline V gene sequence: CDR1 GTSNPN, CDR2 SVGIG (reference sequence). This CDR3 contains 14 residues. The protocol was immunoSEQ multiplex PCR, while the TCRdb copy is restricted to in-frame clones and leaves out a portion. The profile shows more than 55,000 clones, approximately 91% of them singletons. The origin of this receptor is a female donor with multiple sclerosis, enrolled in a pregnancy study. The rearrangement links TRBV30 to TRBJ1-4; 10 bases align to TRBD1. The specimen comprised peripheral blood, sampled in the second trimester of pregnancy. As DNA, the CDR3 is TGTGCCTACGTAGACAGGGGGCGCAATGAAAAACTGTTTTTT. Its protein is CAYVDRGRNEKLFF. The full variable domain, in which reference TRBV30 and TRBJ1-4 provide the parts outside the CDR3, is SQTIHQWPATLVQPVGSPLSLECTVEGTSNPNLYWYRQAAGRGLQLLFYSVGIGQISSEVPQNLSASRPQDRQFILSSKKLLLSDSGFYLCAYVDRGRNEKLFFGSGTQLSVL.